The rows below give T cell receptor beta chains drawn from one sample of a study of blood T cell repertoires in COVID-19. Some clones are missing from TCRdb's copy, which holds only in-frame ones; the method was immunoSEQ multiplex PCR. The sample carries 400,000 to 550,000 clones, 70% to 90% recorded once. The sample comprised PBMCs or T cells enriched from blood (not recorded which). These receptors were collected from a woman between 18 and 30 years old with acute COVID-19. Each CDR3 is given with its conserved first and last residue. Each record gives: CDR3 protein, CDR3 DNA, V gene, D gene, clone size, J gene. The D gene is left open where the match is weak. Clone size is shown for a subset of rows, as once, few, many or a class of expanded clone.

cdr3_aa: CASSKTGVMAGANVLTF
cdr3_nt: TGTGCCAGTAGTAAGACAGGGGTTATGGCTGGGGCCAACGTCCTGACTTTC
v_call: TRBV19
d_call: TRBD1
clone_size: NA
j_call: TRBJ2-6

cdr3_aa: CASNPGGGAGLWNSPLHF
cdr3_nt: TGTGCCAGCAACCCTGGGGGAGGGGCCGGCCTATGGAATTCACCCCTCCACTTT
v_call: TRBV2
d_call: NA
clone_size: NA
j_call: TRBJ1-6

cdr3_aa: CAWKAGGHEQYF
cdr3_nt: TGTGCCTGGAAGGCGGGAGGACACGAGCAGTACTTC
v_call: TRBV30
d_call: TRBD2
clone_size: NA
j_call: TRBJ2-7

cdr3_aa: CASSPSGGGFLTIQETQYF
cdr3_nt: TGTGCCAGCAGCCCCTCGGGGGGGGGTTTCCTCACAATTCAAGAGACCCAGTACTTC
v_call: TRBV3-1/TRBV3-2
d_call: TRBD2
clone_size: few
j_call: TRBJ2-5

cdr3_aa: CSVDYGASGSYNEQFF
cdr3_nt: TGCAGCGTTGATTACGGGGCTAGCGGATCTTACAATGAGCAGTTCTTC
v_call: TRBV29-1
d_call: TRBD2
clone_size: NA
j_call: TRBJ2-1

cdr3_aa: CSVEDLVHTEAFF
cdr3_nt: TGCAGCGTTGAAGATCTCGTCCACACTGAAGCTTTCTTT
v_call: TRBV29-1
d_call: NA
clone_size: NA
j_call: TRBJ1-1

cdr3_aa: CASSTGDSNQPQHF
cdr3_nt: TGCGCCAGCAGCACAGGGGACAGCAATCAGCCCCAGCATTTT
v_call: TRBV5-1
d_call: TRBD1
clone_size: NA
j_call: TRBJ1-5

cdr3_aa: CASKPGQGKSGANVLTF
cdr3_nt: TGCGCCAGCAAGCCGGGACAGGGAAAATCGGGGGCCAACGTCCTGACTTTC
v_call: TRBV10-1
d_call: TRBD1
clone_size: NA
j_call: TRBJ2-6

cdr3_aa: CASSGDRVGEQFF
cdr3_nt: TGTGCCAGCTCAGGGGACAGGGTTGGGGAGCAGTTCTTC
v_call: TRBV18
d_call: TRBD1
clone_size: NA
j_call: TRBJ2-1

cdr3_aa: CASNRGSYNEQFF
cdr3_nt: TGCGCCAGCAACAGGGGCTCCTACAATGAGCAGTTCTTC
v_call: TRBV10-2
d_call: TRBD1
clone_size: NA
j_call: TRBJ2-1

cdr3_aa: CASSPRYSSEAFF
cdr3_nt: TGTGCCAGCTCACCACGTTATAGTTCTGAAGCTTTCTTT
v_call: TRBV18
d_call: NA
clone_size: NA
j_call: TRBJ1-1

cdr3_aa: CASSYGGARYEDTQYF
cdr3_nt: TGTGCCAGCAGTTACGGTGGAGCGAGATACGAGGATACGCAGTATTTT
v_call: TRBV6-2/TRBV6-3
d_call: NA
clone_size: NA
j_call: TRBJ2-3

cdr3_aa: CASSYWAGGLNEQFF
cdr3_nt: TGTGCCAGCAGTTACTGGGCGGGGGGCCTCAATGAGCAGTTCTTC
v_call: TRBV6-5
d_call: TRBD2
clone_size: NA
j_call: TRBJ2-1

cdr3_aa: CASSVTRGLSDTQYF
cdr3_nt: TGTGCCAGCAGCGTAACTCGGGGTTTGTCAGATACGCAGTATTTT
v_call: TRBV9
d_call: NA
clone_size: NA
j_call: TRBJ2-3

cdr3_aa: CASSLALGQGGGYTF
cdr3_nt: TGTGCCAGCAGCTTAGCGCTGGGACAGGGGGGAGGCTACACCTTC
v_call: TRBV7-9
d_call: TRBD1
clone_size: NA
j_call: TRBJ1-2

cdr3_aa: CATSVPAGGRTDTQYF
cdr3_nt: TGTGCCACCAGTGTCCCAGCGGGAGGGCGCACAGATACGCAGTATTTT
v_call: TRBV24-1
d_call: TRBD2
clone_size: NA
j_call: TRBJ2-3

cdr3_aa: CASSQVPGTGELFF
cdr3_nt: TGTGCCAGCAGCCAAGTCCCCGGCACCGGGGAGCTGTTTTTT
v_call: TRBV3-1/TRBV3-2
d_call: NA
clone_size: NA
j_call: TRBJ2-2

cdr3_aa: CASSLDSRGSYNSPLHF
cdr3_nt: TGTGCCAGCAGCTTGGACAGCAGGGGTTCCTATAATTCACCCCTCCACTTT
v_call: TRBV5-5
d_call: NA
clone_size: NA
j_call: TRBJ1-6

cdr3_aa: CSARRMEGYTF
cdr3_nt: TGCAGTGCTCGTCGTATGGAGGGCTACACCTTC
v_call: TRBV20-1
d_call: NA
clone_size: NA
j_call: TRBJ1-2

cdr3_aa: CASSLGGQINEKLFF
cdr3_nt: TGTGCCAGCAGCTTGGGGGGACAGATTAATGAAAAACTGTTTTTT
v_call: TRBV5-5
d_call: TRBD1
clone_size: NA
j_call: TRBJ1-4

cdr3_aa: CASSSARVLGRLGNEQFF
cdr3_nt: TGTGCCAGCAGCTCCGCGCGGGTTTTGGGTAGGTTGGGGAATGAGCAGTTCTTC
v_call: TRBV7-2
d_call: NA
clone_size: NA
j_call: TRBJ2-1

cdr3_aa: CASSQDQGSYEQYF
cdr3_nt: TGTGCCAGCAGCCAAGATCAGGGGTCCTACGAGCAGTACTTC
v_call: TRBV3-1/TRBV3-2
d_call: NA
clone_size: NA
j_call: TRBJ2-7

cdr3_aa: CASSEARSGNTIYF
cdr3_nt: TGTGCCAGCTCCGAGGCGCGCTCTGGAAACACCATATATTTT
v_call: TRBV18
d_call: NA
clone_size: once
j_call: TRBJ1-3

cdr3_aa: CASVRGTDYGYTF
cdr3_nt: TGTGCTAGTGTTCGCGGGACAGACTATGGCTACACCTTC
v_call: TRBV12-5
d_call: TRBD1
clone_size: NA
j_call: TRBJ1-2

cdr3_aa: CASSKDRGNTEAFF
cdr3_nt: TGTGCCAGCAGCAAGGACAGGGGGAACACTGAAGCTTTCTTT
v_call: TRBV9
d_call: TRBD1
clone_size: NA
j_call: TRBJ1-1

cdr3_aa: CASRKAGELAGELFF
cdr3_nt: TGTGCCAGCAGGAAAGCGGGAGAACTTGCCGGGGAGCTGTTTTTT
v_call: TRBV27
d_call: TRBD2
clone_size: few
j_call: TRBJ2-2

cdr3_aa: CASSNRAHYGYTF
cdr3_nt: TGTGCCAGCAGCAACAGGGCCCACTATGGCTACACCTTC
v_call: TRBV6-5
d_call: NA
clone_size: NA
j_call: TRBJ1-2

cdr3_aa: CASSLDSETQYF
cdr3_nt: TGTGCCAGCAGCTTAGACAGCGAGACCCAGTACTTC
v_call: TRBV7-9
d_call: NA
clone_size: NA
j_call: TRBJ2-5

cdr3_aa: CASGIASGVSEAFF
cdr3_nt: TGTGCTAGTGGTATAGCCTCAGGGGTTTCTGAAGCTTTCTTT
v_call: TRBV12-5
d_call: NA
clone_size: NA
j_call: TRBJ1-1

cdr3_aa: CASSPSGDRVGSPLHF
cdr3_nt: TGTGCCAGCTCACCGTCGGGGGATCGGGTAGGATCACCCCTCCACTTT
v_call: TRBV18
d_call: NA
clone_size: once
j_call: TRBJ1-6

cdr3_aa: CAWSEGTSGNTDTQYF
cdr3_nt: TGTGCCTGGAGCGAAGGGACTAGCGGGAACACAGATACGCAGTATTTT
v_call: TRBV30
d_call: TRBD2
clone_size: NA
j_call: TRBJ2-3

cdr3_aa: CASSLIETRNEQFF
cdr3_nt: TGTGCCAGCAGCTTAATAGAGACTCGCAATGAGCAGTTCTTC
v_call: TRBV7-2
d_call: NA
clone_size: NA
j_call: TRBJ2-1

cdr3_aa: CASSNGADRGGGYTF
cdr3_nt: TGTGCCAGCAGTAATGGGGCCGACAGGGGAGGGGGCTACACCTTC
v_call: TRBV28
d_call: TRBD1
clone_size: NA
j_call: TRBJ1-2

cdr3_aa: CAWSVQARTEAFF
cdr3_nt: TGTGCCTGGAGTGTACAGGCAAGGACTGAAGCTTTCTTT
v_call: TRBV30
d_call: NA
clone_size: NA
j_call: TRBJ1-1

cdr3_aa: CASSAGQGNSPLHF
cdr3_nt: TGTGCCAGCAGTGCCGGACAGGGTAATTCACCCCTCCACTTT
v_call: TRBV6-4
d_call: TRBD1
clone_size: NA
j_call: TRBJ1-6

cdr3_aa: CASSIGGTINEQFF
cdr3_nt: TGTGCCAGTAGTATCGGGGGGACGATTAATGAGCAGTTCTTC
v_call: TRBV19
d_call: TRBD2
clone_size: NA
j_call: TRBJ2-1

cdr3_aa: CASSVLGQGNEKLFF
cdr3_nt: TGTGCCAGCAGCGTTTTGGGACAGGGCAATGAAAAACTGTTTTTT
v_call: TRBV9
d_call: TRBD1
clone_size: NA
j_call: TRBJ1-4

cdr3_aa: CASSFGTSGSFNEQFF
cdr3_nt: TGTGCCAGCAGCTTTGGGACTAGCGGGAGTTTCAATGAGCAGTTCTTC
v_call: TRBV7-2
d_call: TRBD2
clone_size: NA
j_call: TRBJ2-1

cdr3_aa: CAIKDSSTNEKLFF
cdr3_nt: TGTGCCATCAAGGACAGTTCAACTAATGAAAAACTGTTTTTT
v_call: TRBV19
d_call: NA
clone_size: NA
j_call: TRBJ1-4

cdr3_aa: CATRGTGTSGYTF
cdr3_nt: TGTGCCACCAGGGGGACAGGGACTTCGGGCTACACCTTC
v_call: TRBV28
d_call: TRBD1
clone_size: NA
j_call: TRBJ1-2

cdr3_aa: CASTGGDRGRETQYF
cdr3_nt: TGTGCCAGCACTGGCGGAGACAGGGGACGAGAGACCCAGTACTTC
v_call: TRBV7-2
d_call: TRBD1
clone_size: NA
j_call: TRBJ2-5

cdr3_aa: CASSQAQLAGNNEQFF
cdr3_nt: TGCGCCAGCAGCCAAGCCCAACTAGCGGGAAACAATGAGCAGTTCTTC
v_call: TRBV4-1
d_call: TRBD2
clone_size: NA
j_call: TRBJ2-1

cdr3_aa: CASSLVQAHHSPLHF
cdr3_nt: TGTGCCAGCAGTTTGGTTCAGGCCCACCATTCACCCCTCCACTTT
v_call: TRBV27
d_call: NA
clone_size: NA
j_call: TRBJ1-6

cdr3_aa: CASSEVGGGTQYF
cdr3_nt: TGTGCCAGCAGTGAGGTCGGGGGTGGAACGCAGTATTTT
v_call: TRBV6-4
d_call: NA
clone_size: NA
j_call: TRBJ2-3